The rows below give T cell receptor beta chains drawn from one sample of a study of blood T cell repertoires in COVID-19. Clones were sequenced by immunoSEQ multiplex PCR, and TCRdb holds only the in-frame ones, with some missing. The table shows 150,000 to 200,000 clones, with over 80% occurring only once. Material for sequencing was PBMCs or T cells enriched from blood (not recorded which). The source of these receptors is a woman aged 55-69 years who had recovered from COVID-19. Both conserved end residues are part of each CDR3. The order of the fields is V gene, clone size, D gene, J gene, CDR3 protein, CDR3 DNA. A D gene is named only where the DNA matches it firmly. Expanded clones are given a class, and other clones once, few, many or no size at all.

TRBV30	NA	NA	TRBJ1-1	CAWRGFRNTEAFF	TGTGCCTGGAGGGGCTTCAGAAACACTGAAGCTTTCTTT
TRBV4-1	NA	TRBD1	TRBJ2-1	CASSQDDRASYNEQFF	TGCGCCAGCAGCCAAGATGACAGGGCCTCCTACAATGAGCAGTTCTTC
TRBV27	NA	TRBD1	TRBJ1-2	CASSSKPRQGVIYGYTF	TGTGCCAGCAGTTCCAAACCGAGACAGGGGGTAATCTATGGCTACACCTTC
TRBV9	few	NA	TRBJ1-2	CASSVAPRDGYTF	TGTGCCAGCAGCGTAGCCCCCAGGGATGGCTACACCTTC
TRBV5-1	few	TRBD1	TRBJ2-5	CASSHGTGRETQYF	TGCGCCAGCAGCCACGGGACAGGGCGAGAGACCCAGTACTTC
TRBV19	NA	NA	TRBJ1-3	CASSIRAAGDGNTIYF	TGTGCCAGTAGTATTCGTGCGGCAGGGGATGGAAACACCATATATTTT
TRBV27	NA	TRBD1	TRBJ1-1	CASGPFLSNRGTEAFF	TGTGCCAGCGGACCATTCCTCTCAAACAGGGGAACTGAAGCTTTCTTT
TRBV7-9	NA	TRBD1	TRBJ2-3	CASSLIGQGALDTQYF	TGTGCCAGCAGCCTGATTGGACAGGGGGCTTTAGATACGCAGTATTTT
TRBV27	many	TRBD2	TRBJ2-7	CASSPSGWEGKYF	TGTGCCAGCAGTCCCTCCGGTTGGGAGGGAAAGTACTTC
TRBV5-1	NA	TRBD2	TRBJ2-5	CASSLVGGGAGETQYF	TGCGCCAGCAGCTTGGTTGGCGGGGGGGCCGGGGAGACCCAGTACTTC
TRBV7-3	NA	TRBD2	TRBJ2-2	CASSLAVVAGGTGELFF	TGTGCCAGCAGCTTAGCTGTGGTAGCGGGAGGCACCGGGGAGCTGTTTTTT
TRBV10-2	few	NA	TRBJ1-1	CASRIGGEAFF	TGCGCCAGCAGGATCGGGGGTGAAGCTTTCTTT
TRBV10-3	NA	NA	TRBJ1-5	CAISDYSNQPQHF	TGTGCCATCAGTGACTATAGCAATCAGCCCCAGCATTTT
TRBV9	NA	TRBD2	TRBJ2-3	CASSVASGSTDTQYF	TGTGCCAGCAGCGTAGCTAGCGGGAGCACAGATACGCAGTATTTT
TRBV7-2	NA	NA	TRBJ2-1	CASSRGQYNEQFF	TGTGCCAGCAGCCGTGGACAGTACAATGAGCAGTTCTTC
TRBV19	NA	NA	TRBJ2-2	CASSASPNGELFF	TGTGCCAGTAGTGCTAGCCCCAACGGGGAGCTGTTTTTT
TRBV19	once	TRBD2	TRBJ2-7	CASSFTSGYEQYF	TGTGCCAGTAGTTTCACTAGCGGGTACGAGCAGTACTTC
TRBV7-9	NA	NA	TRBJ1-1	CASSLAPPSEAFF	TGTGCCAGCAGCTTAGCCCCCCCCTCCGAAGCTTTCTTT
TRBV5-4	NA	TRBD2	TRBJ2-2	CASSPTSGGAPGELFF	TGTGCCAGCAGCCCGACTAGCGGGGGGGCCCCCGGGGAGCTGTTTTTT
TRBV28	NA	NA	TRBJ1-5	CASSYPDNYQPQHF	TGTGCCAGCAGTTACCCGGACAATTATCAGCCCCAGCATTTT
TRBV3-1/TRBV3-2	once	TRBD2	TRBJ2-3	CASSPSSGRATDTQYF	TGTGCCAGCAGCCCGTCTAGCGGGAGGGCCACAGATACGCAGTATTTT
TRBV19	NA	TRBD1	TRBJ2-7	CASSMQGAVAYEQYF	TGTGCCAGTAGTATGCAGGGGGCAGTCGCCTACGAGCAGTACTTC
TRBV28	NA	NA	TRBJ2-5	CASTSRQPRTAQRETQYF	TGTGCCAGCACCTCACGTCAGCCGAGGACAGCCCAAAGGGAGACCCAGTACTTC
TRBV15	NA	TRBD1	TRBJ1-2	CATSRERQGYGYTF	TGTGCCACCAGCAGAGAACGACAGGGCTATGGCTACACCTTC
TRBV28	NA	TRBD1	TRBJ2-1	CASSGPGQGAGEQFF	TGTGCCAGCAGTGGACCGGGACAGGGGGCGGGTGAGCAGTTCTTC
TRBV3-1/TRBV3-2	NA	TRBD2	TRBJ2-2	CASSQDRTSASTGELFF	TGTGCCAGCAGCCAAGATCGGACTAGCGCATCCACCGGGGAGCTGTTTTTT
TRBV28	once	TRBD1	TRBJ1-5	CASSPAGGKPQHF	TGTGCCAGCAGTCCGGCAGGGGGGAAGCCCCAGCATTTT
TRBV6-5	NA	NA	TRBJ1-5	CATTVQSNQPQHF	TGTGCCACCACGGTACAGAGCAATCAGCCCCAGCATTTT
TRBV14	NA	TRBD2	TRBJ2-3	CASSQGLALRTDTQYF	TGTGCCAGCAGCCAAGGACTAGCGCTTCGCACAGATACGCAGTATTTT
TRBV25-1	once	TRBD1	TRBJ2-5	CASSVTGRQKTQYF	TGTGCCAGCAGCGTGACAGGGAGACAGAAGACCCAGTACTTC
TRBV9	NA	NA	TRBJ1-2	CASSPTGAGNYGYTF	TGTGCCAGCAGCCCAACGGGCGCGGGGAACTATGGCTACACCTTC
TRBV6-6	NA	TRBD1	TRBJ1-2	CASSRTGGPLANYGYTF	TGTGCCAGCAGTCGGACAGGGGGCCCGTTAGCTAACTATGGCTACACCTTC
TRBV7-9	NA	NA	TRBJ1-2	CASSLDQGSYGYTF	TGTGCCAGCAGCTTAGATCAGGGGAGCTATGGCTACACCTTC
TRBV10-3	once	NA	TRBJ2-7	CAISGLGAYEQYF	TGTGCCATCAGTGGCCTAGGAGCCTACGAGCAGTACTTC
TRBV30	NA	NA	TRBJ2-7	CAWSVGQGYEQYF	TGTGCCTGGAGTGTAGGGCAGGGCTACGAGCAGTACTTC
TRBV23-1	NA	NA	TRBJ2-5	CASSHSACSGKETQYF	TGCGCCAGCAGTCACTCCGCATGCTCAGGGAAAGAGACCCAGTACTTC
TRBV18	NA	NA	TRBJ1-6	CASSPGSGPLHF	TGTGCCAGCTCACCGGGGTCGGGGCCCCTCCACTTT
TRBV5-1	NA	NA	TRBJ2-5	CASSLGQPGETQYF	TGCGCCAGCAGCTTGGGACAGCCTGGGGAGACCCAGTACTTC
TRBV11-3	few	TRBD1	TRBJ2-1	CASSLGGTGKVEQFF	TGTGCCAGCAGCTTAGGTGGGACAGGGAAGGTTGAGCAGTTCTTC
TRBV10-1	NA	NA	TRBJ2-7	CASGEGGYEQYF	TGCGCCAGCGGAGAGGGAGGCTACGAGCAGTACTTC
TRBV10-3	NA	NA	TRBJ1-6	CAISGAGRNSPLHF	TGTGCCATCAGTGGGGCAGGGAGGAATTCACCCCTCCACTTT
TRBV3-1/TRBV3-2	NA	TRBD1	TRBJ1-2	CASSQGQVLSYGYTF	TGTGCCAGCAGCCAGGGACAGGTCTTAAGTTATGGCTACACCTTC
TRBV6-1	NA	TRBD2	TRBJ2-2	CASSELAGGTGELFF	TGTGCCAGCAGTGAATTAGCGGGAGGTACCGGGGAGCTGTTTTTT
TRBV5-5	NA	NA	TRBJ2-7	CASSLGGQITYEQYF	TGTGCCAGCAGCTTGGGAGGACAGATAACCTACGAGCAGTACTTC
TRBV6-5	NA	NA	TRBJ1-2	CASRLTGTYGYTF	TGTGCCAGCAGGCTCACAGGGACCTATGGCTACACCTTC
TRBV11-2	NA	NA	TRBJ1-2	CASSLDRGRGYTF	TGTGCCAGCAGCTTAGACAGGGGTAGAGGCTACACCTTC
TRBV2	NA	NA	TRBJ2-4	CASSATASGAKNIQYF	TGTGCCAGCAGCGCTACTGCTTCTGGAGCCAAAAACATTCAGTACTTC
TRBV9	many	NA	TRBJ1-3	CASSLLGGDDTIYF	TGTGCCAGCAGCCTCCTCGGGGGGGATGACACCATATATTTT
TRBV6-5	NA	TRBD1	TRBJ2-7	CATKILGTGAHEQYF	TGTGCCACAAAAATACTGGGGACAGGGGCCCACGAGCAGTACTTC
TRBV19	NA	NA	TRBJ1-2	CASRDTVYGYTF	TGTGCCAGTAGGGACACGGTCTATGGCTACACCTTC
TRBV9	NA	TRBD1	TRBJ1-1	CASSVVGQGDLRNTEAFF	TGTGCCAGCAGCGTAGTCGGACAGGGCGATTTACGGAACACTGAAGCTTTCTTT
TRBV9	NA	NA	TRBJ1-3	CASSTQGTGNTIYF	TGTGCCAGCAGCACCCAGGGTACCGGAAACACCATATATTTT
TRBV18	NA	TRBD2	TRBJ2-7	CASSPGTSEGYEQYF	TGTGCCAGCTCACCTGGGACTAGCGAGGGGTACGAGCAGTACTTC
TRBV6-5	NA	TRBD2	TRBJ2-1	CASTARGTSFAEQFF	TGTGCCAGCACCGCACGGGGGACTAGCTTCGCCGAGCAGTTCTTC
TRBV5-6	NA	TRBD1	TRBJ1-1	CASSYYRGQWAFEAFF	TGTGCCAGCAGTTACTACAGGGGGCAATGGGCATTTGAAGCTTTCTTT
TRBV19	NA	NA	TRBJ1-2	CASSRSGQRNYGYTF	TGTGCCAGTAGTAGAAGTGGACAGAGGAACTATGGCTACACCTTC
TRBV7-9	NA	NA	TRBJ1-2	CASSFSGGGYTF	TGTGCCAGCAGCTTTTCTGGGGGCGGCTACACCTTC
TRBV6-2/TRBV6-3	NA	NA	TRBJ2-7	CASSRKLAPSYEQYF	TGTGCCAGCAGTCGAAAACTAGCACCTTCCTACGAGCAGTACTTC
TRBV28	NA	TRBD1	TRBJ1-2	CASSSNIGQDVHGYTF	TGTGCCAGCAGTTCCAACATAGGACAGGATGTCCATGGCTACACCTTC
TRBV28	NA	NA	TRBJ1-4	CAIREGSPNEKLFF	TGTGCCATCCGAGAGGGATCCCCTAATGAAAAACTGTTTTTT